This T cell receptor beta chain was recorded in a study of naive and memory T cell subsets. Broader study findings: Naive repertoires, especially CD8, held a few larger clonotypes, possibly memory cells re-expressing CD45RA. TCR counts from RNA may reflect activation-linked expression changes.

An equimolar mix of two oligonucleotides served as the beta constant-region primer for TRBC1 and TRBC2. Ligated cDNA was amplified by four rounds of PCR with nested alpha and beta constant-region primers and SP2. In TCRdb, the UMI-ligation and nested PCR reads were re-called with MiXCR into one record per CDR3 protein. The sample lists about 90,000 distinct CDR3 sequences; 10% to 12% were seen once. On this clonotype: As yet, its antigen is unknown.

Germline loops: CDR1 SGHTA, CDR2 FQGNSA. Between the trimmed V and J ends, which lost 1 base and 2 bases, there was a span of 11 bases. The CDR3 length is 15 residues. This sequence joins TRBV7-2 and TRBJ1-2; maybe TRBD1 (5 bases). This clonotype was sampled from a human donor in good health. The sequencing sample was made of naive CD4+ T cells from blood. Written as DNA, the CDR3 is TGTGCCAGCAGCTTAGGGGCGGGACTGAACTATGGCTACACCTTC. This encodes CASSLGAGLNYGYTF.